The present TCR beta chain was sequenced within a study of shared clonotypes between healthy human individuals (dated by TCRdb to 2019 to 2021). Broadly, across the study: The cohort included three men and a couple of women between 18 and 49 years of age. For each donor, three plates each were used for CD4 naive and CD4 memory, two plates were used for CD8 naive, and one plate was used for CD8 memory. To estimate repertoire size and how much clonotypes are shared between individuals, the study performed deep sequencing of blood TCR repertoires from roughly five healthy adults. Different laboratories and diverse techniques were used to prepare libraries and sequence TCR repertoires, to increase sequencing depth and limit assay-specific biases. Leukapheresis yielded between about 0.9 and 8.9 billion PBMCs per donor. Summary of the overall study and its limitations: Only blood was sampled, and tissue TCR repertoires likely differ from those in blood. Across a handful of donors, roughly 5.1% of naive CD4, over 3% of naive CD8, approximately 2.5% of memory CD4, and about 0.44% of memory CD8 clonotypes were shared. Compared with non-shared clonotypes, clonotypes shared by all four sorted-subset donors had higher generation probabilities. The genetic and exposure-history diversity represented was limited by the small number of donors. Larger estimated clonotype richness was generally found for naive subsets than for memory subsets. Incomplete sequencing was indicated by rarefaction of sorted-subset datasets, despite the large sequencing depth. Based on pairwise subsampling, the degree of clonotype sharing among donors was expected to be affected by sequencing depth.

Using the deep immunoSEQ assay, TCR CDR3 regions were amplified from genomic DNA by multiplex PCR. Extracted genomic DNA from each cell subset was spread evenly across all wells of several immunoSEQ 96-well plates, with each plate serving as a replicate. Each replicate PCR for sorted subsets received approximately 200 ng genomic DNA, equal to roughly 33,000 T cell genomes. Purified libraries were quantified with a Qubit 3.0 fluorometer, sized on a Bioanalyzer 2100, and re-quantified with the KAPA Library Quantification kit. Every immunoSEQ 96-well plate was sequenced on a separate single-read 150-cycle Illumina NextSeq 550 flow cell. Turning to the authors' computational methods: Because the immunoSEQ output held only junctional sequences and lacked quality scores, the filtering could not match the filtering applied to full-length reads. Sequences were annotated with PyIR, a Python wrapper for IgBLAST v1.9, and V/J genes and CDR3 were assigned using IMGT germline references. Reads with weak V/J assignments (E-value above 1e-6), missing CDR3, stop codons, out-of-frame junctions, or ambiguous translated residues were removed. V3J clonotypes were defined as sequences sharing the same inferred V gene, J gene, and CDR3 amino acid sequence. Percentage overlap between repertoires was computed as shared unique clonotypes divided by the size of the smaller repertoire. Three approaches were used to assess repertoire richness: RTK rarefaction, the Chao1 estimator, and Recon v2.1 estimates of unobserved clonotypes. Generation probabilities were computed with OLGA for all TCRbeta clonotypes obtained by the gDNA method from several donors. TCRdb stores this immuneACCESS table with in-frame sequences only. Part of the clones is absent; in the studies checked, under half of the shortfall reflects unresolved V genes, and no reason is known for the rest. V and J calls and clone size are given by that table; D and trimming were obtained from the DNA. This sample holds about 550,000 clones; nearly 97% were observed only once. The ten largest clones add up to less than 0.13% of the sample.

Comments on this clone: Its antigen specificity is not known. There are no base qualities to consult, and no much larger clone falls within one base.

For the CD8 naive samples, CD45RO-negative cells were positively selected for CCR7, yielding a CD45RA+CCR7+ population from which TemRA cells were excluded. Donors were healthy HIV-negative adults with no recently reported acute infections or vaccinations. All donors were Caucasian adults living in Nashville, Tennessee, USA. Blood was obtained by leukapheresis, after which PBMCs were separated by Ficoll-Histopaque density gradient centrifugation and cryopreserved in liquid nitrogen vapor phase. Analytical flow cytometry was used to check the purity and quantity of each magnetically sorted T cell population. Each sorted fraction had its genomic DNA isolated and then quantified by UV absorbance on a Nanodrop 2000c. As encoded in the germline V gene (reference sequence), CDR1 is LNHNV while CDR2 is YYDKDF. CDR3 length: 16 amino acids, cysteine to phenylalanine. Only CDR3 DNA is held: 48 bases, read in frame from base 1. V was cut back by 1 base and J by 5 bases, leaving a gap of 18 bases between them.

This clonotype was obtained from a woman under 40 in good health. Sequenced sample: naive CD8+ T cells sorted from blood. The cell subset or site label, as the study defines it: CD45RA+CCR7+. In this chain, TRBV15 is recombined with TRBJ2-7; a confident D gene designation cannot be given. The bases are TGTGCCACCAGCAGAGGGTTCGCTGGTGGTTCTCACGAGCAGTACTTC. It is translated as CATSRGFAGGSHEQYF.